This passage covers 6 T cell receptor beta chains from one sample sequenced in a study of monozygotic twins with inflammatory bowel disease. TCRdb re-called the 5' RACE reads and catalogs CDR3 proteins one per entry, DNA excluded. This table lists some 200,000 distinct CDR3 sequences. What was sequenced was blood. The receptors originated from a human donor with ulcerative colitis or Crohn's disease, or a healthy co-twin of an affected twin (not recorded which).

The V gene is TRBV10-3, the J gene TRBJ1-2; the TCRdb call, TRBD1, lacks DNA for checking. Germline CDR1 ENHRY, CDR2 SYGVKD. The length of the CDR3 is 16 residues. This CDR3 reads CAITRDRGDPNYGYTF.

The chain links TRBV6-1 to TRBJ2-7; as DNA is missing, the TRBD1 call by TCRdb cannot be tested. Germline CDR1 is MNHNS and CDR2 is SASEGT. There are 11 residues in the CDR3. The CDR3 reads CASKQGGEQYF.

The rearrangement links TRBV4-2 to TRBJ2-5; TCRdb picks TRBD1, but there is no DNA to check that call. The CDR3 spans 15 residues. CDR1 is LGHNA, CDR2 YNFKEQ, per germline. CDR3 sequence reads: CASSQESTGPETQYF.

The genes are TRBV20-1 and TRBJ2-7. In germline, CDR1 is DFQATT, CDR2 SNEGSKA (reference sequence). The CDR3 extends over 12 amino acids. The CDR3 protein is CSARPGSYEQYF.

The chain links TRBV5-1 to TRBJ2-2. The length of the CDR3 is 14 residues. Germline CDR1 is SGHRS and CDR2 is YFSETQ. Here the CDR3 reads CASSPDWHTGELFF.

This rearrangement joins TRBV4-1 to TRBJ2-7; checking the TCRdb D call of TRBD2 is not possible without DNA. The CDR3 spans 16 residues. CDR1 is MGHRA, CDR2 YSYEKL, per germline. CDR3 protein: CASSQAGLAGNYEQYF.